Reported below is one TCR beta chain. The target of this receptor is not known. Per-base qualities were not stored, and no clone one base away is much larger. Using the deep immunoSEQ assay, multiplex PCR amplified TCR CDR3 regions from genomic DNA. Extracted genomic DNA from each cell subset was distributed evenly across all wells of several immunoSEQ 96-well plates, and each plate was treated as a replicate. For sorted subsets, approximately 200 ng of genomic DNA, equivalent to 25,000 to 35,000 T cell genomes, went into each replicate PCR. The purified libraries were quantified using a Qubit 3.0 fluorometer, sized with a Bioanalyzer 2100, and then quantified again using the KAPA Library Quantification kit. Every immunoSEQ 96-well plate was sequenced on a separate single-read 150-cycle Illumina NextSeq 550 flow cell. Per the authors' processing: Because only junctional sequences without quality scores were contained in the immunoSEQ output, filtering matching that applied to full-length reads could not be performed. Sequences were annotated with PyIR, a Python wrapper for IgBLAST v1.9, using IMGT germline references to assign V/J genes and CDR3. Reads were removed for weak V/J assignments (E-value above 1e-6), missing CDR3, stop codons, out-of-frame junctions, or ambiguous translated residues. V3J clonotypes were defined as sequences sharing the same inferred V gene, J gene, and CDR3 amino acid sequence. Percentage overlap between repertoires was computed as shared unique clonotypes divided by the size of the smaller repertoire. RTK rarefaction, the Chao1 estimator, and Recon v2.1 estimates of unobserved clonotypes were used to assess repertoire richness. OLGA was used to compute generation probabilities for all TCRbeta clonotypes that the gDNA method yielded from several donors. The clones in this table, taken by TCRdb from immuneACCESS, are in-frame only. Not every clone is retained; where verified, under half of the shortfall comes from an unresolved V gene, and the cause of the rest is unknown. V and J calls and clone size follow that table, whereas D and trimming were derived from the DNA. In all, the sample holds about 1,500,000 clones, and around 95% of those were seen once. The top ten clones comprise approximately 1% of the sample.

The source of the sample is a study of shared clonotypes between healthy human individuals (dated by TCRdb to the early 2020s). For the study in its entirety: Two women and three men aged 18 to 49 years were included in the cohort. Per donor, three plates each were used for CD4 naive and CD4 memory, two for CD8 naive, and one for CD8 memory. Blood TCR repertoires of roughly 5 healthy adults were deeply sequenced to estimate repertoire size and the extent of clonotype sharing between individuals. Different laboratories and diverse techniques were used to prepare libraries and sequence TCR repertoires, to increase sequencing depth and limit assay-specific biases. Each donor's leukapheresis produced roughly between about 0.85 and 10 billion PBMCs.

Relative to germline, V is 4 bases shorter and J is 6 bases shorter, with 16 bases between their ends. The CDR3 contains 14 residues, cysteine and phenylalanine counted. The kept DNA is CDR3 alone, 42 bases in frame from the first base. The germline V gene gives CDR1 as MDHEN and CDR2 as SYDVKM. Donors were healthy HIV-negative adults with no recently reported acute infections or vaccinations. All donors were Caucasian adults living in Nashville, Tennessee, USA. CD4+ T cells were enriched through magnetic negative selection, after which naive cells were positively selected on CD45RA and the remaining negative fraction served as the memory subset. Blood was obtained by leukapheresis, after which PBMCs were separated by Ficoll-Histopaque density gradient centrifugation and cryopreserved in liquid nitrogen vapor phase. Analytical flow cytometry was used to check the purity and quantity of each magnetically sorted T cell population. Genomic DNA was isolated from each sorted fraction and quantified by UV absorbance on a Nanodrop 2000c.

Study-wide findings and limitations: Based on pairwise subsampling, the degree of clonotype sharing among donors was expected to be affected by sequencing depth. Estimated clonotype richness was generally larger for naive than for memory subsets. Incomplete sequencing was indicated by rarefaction of sorted-subset datasets, despite the large sequencing depth. Compared with non-shared clonotypes, the clonotypes found in all four sorted-subset donors had higher generation probabilities. Across a few donors, about 5.2% of naive CD4, roughly 3.8% of naive CD8, 2.3% of memory CD4, and 0.4% of memory CD8 clonotypes were shared. The genetic and exposure-history diversity represented was limited by the small number of donors. Only blood was sampled, and tissue TCR repertoires likely differ from those in blood.

The sequence derives from a man aged 30 to 45 in good health. The rearrangement combines TRBV28 with TRBJ2-7; no D gene is confidently identified. Sequenced input: naive CD4+ T cells sorted from blood. The cell subset or site label here, explained by the study, means: CD45RA+ positively selected. The CDR3 protein: CASSSQRPSGEQYF. The nucleotide sequence is given as TGTGCCAGCAGTTCTCAGCGCCCCTCGGGCGAGCAGTACTTC.